A single sample gave rise to the 30 T cell receptor beta chains below, sequenced in a study of PD-L1 blockade in urothelial cancer. Generated by immunoSEQ multiplex PCR, the TCRdb table keeps only in-frame clones and is missing some. The table shows 70,000 to 75,000 clones, with around 84% occurring only once. Sequenced here: PBMCs, sampled around atezolizumab (anti-PD-L1) treatment. These receptors all stem from a man between 65 and 85 years old with urothelial cancer.

The rearrangement links TRBV5-4 to TRBJ1-2; possible D gene TRBD1, 5 bases. The CDR3 loop spans 13 amino acids. Between the trimmed V and J ends, which lost 1 base and 4 bases, there was a span of 8 bases. Germline V gene data show CDR1 as SGHNT and CDR2 as YYREEE (reference sequence). The CDR3 bases are TGTGCCAGCAGCTTGCAGGGTGGCTATGGCTACACCTTC. This translates into CASSLQGGYGYTF.

The rearrangement joins TRBV28 to TRBJ2-7; 7 nucleotides align to TRBD1. Germline CDR1 is MDHEN and CDR2 is SYDVKM. V trimming: 4 bases; J trimming: 6 bases; junction bases outside the gene matches: 6. The length of the CDR3 is 13 residues. The CDR3 DNA reads TGTGCCAGCAGTTCGGGACAGCACCGCGAGCAGTACTTC. Protein: CASSSGQHREQYF.

The chain recombines TRBV19 with TRBJ2-1, with 12 positions matching TRBD1. Germline V CDR1 and CDR2: LNHDA, SQIVND (reference sequence). V dropped 8 bases and J dropped 8; count of bases not matched to a gene: 10. This CDR3 has 15 residues. The chain's CDR3 is CASGVTGTGGDEQFF. The CDR3 DNA follows: TGTGCCAGTGGGGTGACCGGGACAGGGGGCGATGAGCAGTTCTTC.

V is TRBV14 and J is TRBJ2-1, with a possible D match to TRBD1 (6 bases). There are 16 residues in the CDR3. Germline V CDR1 and CDR2: SGHDN, FVKESK. Trimming took off 4 bases at V and 0 bases at J, with 13 bases between the two ends. CDR3 region: CASSPRTASSYNEQFF. DNA of the CDR3: TGTGCCAGCAGCCCACGGACAGCAAGCTCCTACAATGAGCAGTTCTTC.

The chain uses TRBV27 and TRBJ2-1; 10 nucleotides line up with TRBD2. Trimming at V came to 6 bases and at J to 6 bases, leaving 8 bases not matched to a gene. The CDR3 totals 15 residues. CDR1 MNHEY and CDR2 SMNVEV come from the germline V gene (reference sequence). CDR3 protein: CASRYLAGVGNEQFF. The CDR3 nucleotides are TGTGCCAGCAGATACCTAGCGGGAGTAGGCAATGAGCAGTTCTTC.

The rearrangement joins TRBV9 to TRBJ1-3, with a possible D match to TRBD1 (6 bases). Germline-derived CDR1 and CDR2 are SGDLS and YYNGEE. This CDR3 has 16 amino acids. Trimming pared 0 bases from V and 0 bases from J, leaving 10 bases between. The CDR3 DNA reads TGTGCCAGCAGCGTAGGGGGGCTTACCTCTGGAAACACCATATATTTT. It is translated as CASSVGGLTSGNTIYF. Drawing the rest from reference TRBV9 and TRBJ1-3, the complete variable domain is DSGVTQTPKHLITATGQRVTLRCSPRSGDLSVYWYQQSLDQGLQFLIQYYNGEERAKGNILERFSAQQFPDLHSELNLSSLELGDSALYFCASSVGGLTSGNTIYFGEGSWLTVV.

With regard to this clone: Other DNA sequences of this sample code for an identical CDR3. The genes are TRBV20-1 and TRBJ2-1, with D unresolved. V was cut by 1 base and J by 5 bases, with 3 bases left in between. Germline V gene data show CDR1 as DFQATT and CDR2 as SNEGSKA (reference sequence). CDR3 length: 11 amino acids. This chain's CDR3 is CSARADNEQFF. CDR3 DNA: TGCAGTGCTAGAGCCGACAATGAGCAGTTCTTC.

In its sample, this clone was seen once. The chain carries TRBV21-1 and TRBJ2-2; the table's D call, TRBD1, has no DNA check behind it. TRBV21-1 is a documented pseudogene. This CDR3 contains 17 residues. CDR3 region: CASSEAGDRGREGELFF. The DNA of the CDR3 is TGTGCCAGCAGCGAGGCTGGGGACAGGGGGCGCGAGGGGGAGCTGTTTTTT.

This clone came up once. The chain links TRBV12-5 to TRBJ2-7, with 9 bases lining up with TRBD2. Per germline, CDR1 LGHNT and CDR2 FRNRAP. The CDR3 runs 14 residues. The J segment lost 7 bases and the V segment lost 2 bases, leaving 6 bases of the junction unmatched. The CDR3 bases are TGTGCTAGTGGTTTGCGCGGGAGGGCCTGGGAGCAGTACTTC. Its protein is CASGLRGRAWEQYF.

This sequence joins TRBV10-3 and TRBJ1-3, with 9 bases lining up with TRBD1. The CDR3 consists of 15 residues. V was pared by 5 bases and J by 8 bases, with 10 bases of the junction left unmatched. The germline gives CDR1 ENHRY, CDR2 SYGVKD. The CDR3 sequence is CAISPGQGLDDTIYF. The CDR3 DNA sequence: TGTGCCATCAGTCCCGGACAGGGGCTGGACGACACCATATATTTT.

The chain links TRBV4-2 to TRBJ1-4, with no clear D. The CDR3 is made up of 14 amino acids. With 1 base removed from V and 6 bases from J, the gap between germline ends came to 9 bases. Germline values: CDR1 LGHNA, CDR2 YNFKEQ. In nucleotides, the CDR3 is TGTGCCAGCAGCCAAGCGAGGAGGGATGAAAAACTGTTTTTT. Translation gives CASSQARRDEKLFF.

With respect to this clone: The sample carries other DNA sequences with the same CDR3. The chain carries TRBV11-2 and TRBJ2-5; D is unclear. Germline CDR1 and CDR2: SGHAT and FQNNGV. This CDR3 comprises 12 residues. V shed 1 base and J shed 4 bases, with 4 bases lying between them. The CDR3 is CASSLAGETQYF. CDR3 DNA: TGTGCCAGCAGCTTAGCGGGAGAGACCCAGTACTTC.

V gene TRBV5-1 combines with J gene TRBJ2-1; 7 bases are a match to TRBD2. Losses at the gene ends were 0 bases for V and 9 bases for J; bases not matched to a gene: 12. This CDR3 region has 16 residues. Germline CDR1 is SGHRS and CDR2 is YFSETQ. CDR3 sequence: CASSLANGGSSSEQFF. CDR3 DNA sequence: TGCGCCAGCAGCTTGGCCAACGGCGGGAGTTCCAGTGAGCAGTTCTTC.

The V and J genes are TRBV9 and TRBJ2-3; D call uncertain. Germline values: CDR1 SGDLS, CDR2 YYNGEE. The CDR3 runs 13 residues. V lost 2 bases, J lost 4 bases, and 8 bases lay in between. This CDR3 is CASSVSRADTQYF. The CDR3 nucleotides are TGTGCCAGCAGCGTGTCTAGAGCAGATACGCAGTATTTT.

V and J are TRBV5-1 and TRBJ1-2, with 9 bases that match TRBD1. The ends lost 1 base at V and 2 bases at J; junction bases unmatched: 3. This CDR3 comprises 15 residues. The germline V gene has CDR1 SGHRS and CDR2 YFSETQ. The CDR3 protein is CASSLTGGTNYGYTF. CDR3 nucleotide sequence: TGCGCCAGCAGCTTGACAGGGGGCACCAACTATGGCTACACCTTC. The full variable domain, its missing parts supplied by reference TRBV5-1 and TRBJ1-2, is KAGVTQTPRYLIKTRGQQVTLSCSPISGHRSVSWYQQTPGQGLQFLFEYFSETQRNKGNFPGRFSGRQFSNSRSEMNVSTLELGDSALYLCASSLTGGTNYGYTFGSGTRLTVV.

The chain is built from TRBV28 and TRBJ1-4; D is perhaps TRBD1 (6 bases). The germline gives CDR1 MDHEN, CDR2 SYDVKM. This CDR3 spans 19 amino acids. The V end was cut by 6 bases, the J end by 3 bases, with 26 bases between. CDR3 region: CASSTFRGGGAWANEKLFF. The CDR3 nucleotides are TGTGCCAGCAGCACTTTTAGGGGTGGGGGCGCGTGGGCTAATGAAAAACTGTTTTTT.

CDR3 nucleotide sequence: TGCAGCGTTGGTGGACTCGAGAATCAGCCCCAGCATTTT. This encodes CSVGGLENQPQHF. This rearrangement joins TRBV29-1 to TRBJ1-5, with no clear D. Trimming left V 4 bases short and J 4 bases short, with 11 bases between. The CDR3 runs to 13 residues. The germline gives CDR1 SQVTM, CDR2 ANQGSEA.

The chain uses TRBV6-6 and TRBJ2-1; 8 bases map to TRBD1. The CDR3 extends over 15 amino acids. CDR1 and CDR2 from the germline V gene are MNHNY and SVGAGI (reference sequence). V lost 0 bases to trimming and J lost 2 bases; unmatched junction nucleotides: 0. CDR3 DNA: TGTGCCAGCAGTTACTCACAGGGGGCCTACAATGAGCAGTTCTTC. Residues: CASSYSQGAYNEQFF.

This chain joins TRBV2 and TRBJ1-5; D ambiguous. The CDR3 runs 13 residues. The V end lost 2 bases, the J end lost 2 bases, and 4 bases lay between the germline ends. Germline V gene sequence: CDR1 SNHLY, CDR2 FYNNEI. CDR3 coding DNA: TGTGCCAGCAGTGAAAGCCGCAATCAGCCCCAGCATTTT. Its translation: CASSESRNQPQHF.

This sequence joins TRBV6-5 and TRBJ2-3; TRBD2 might be the D (5 bases). The CDR3 is made up of 13 amino acids. Germline CDR1 reads MNHEY; CDR2 reads SVGAGI. Between the trimmed V and J ends, which lost 11 bases and 4 bases, there was a span of 16 bases. CDR3 residues: CASRGSLADTQYF. Here the CDR3 DNA reads TGTGCCTCCCGGGGAAGTTTGGCAGATACGCAGTATTTT.

The genes are TRBV29-1 and TRBJ2-7, with 9 nucleotides matching TRBD1. Germline lookup yields CDR1 SQVTM and CDR2 ANQGSEA. Trimming at V came to 0 bases and at J to 4 bases, leaving 4 bases not matched to a gene. This CDR3 has 14 residues. The CDR3 DNA reads as TGCAGCGTTGAAGATAGTGGACAGGGGTACGAGCAGTACTTC. This sequence encodes CSVEDSGQGYEQYF.

The genes are TRBV7-3 and TRBJ2-2, with D perhaps TRBD2 (6 bases). Germline assignment: CDR1 SGHTA and CDR2 FQGTGA. V was cut by 5 bases and J by 4 bases, with 14 bases left in between. This CDR3 is 15 amino acids long. The CDR3 loop is CASSPPGDPTGELFF. The CDR3, as DNA: TGTGCCAGCAGCCCCCCGGGAGACCCCACCGGGGAGCTGTTTTTT.

V is TRBV5-4 and J is TRBJ2-3; 9 bases are a match to TRBD1. Trimming at V came to 2 bases and at J to 1 base, leaving 14 bases not matched to a gene. Germline-derived CDR1 and CDR2 are SGHNT and YYREEE (reference sequence). The CDR3 is 19 residues long. The CDR3 sequence: CASSLRGTGFSDGTDTQYF. The CDR3 nucleotides are TGTGCCAGCAGCTTAAGGGGGACAGGGTTTAGCGACGGCACAGATACGCAGTATTTT. The whole variable domain, remainder taken from reference TRBV5-4 and TRBJ2-3, is ETGVTQSPTHLIKTRGQQVTLRCSSQSGHNTVSWYQQALGQGPQFIFQYYREEENGRGNFPPRFSGLQFPNYSSELNVNALELDDSALYLCASSLRGTGFSDGTDTQYFGPGTRLTVL.

V is TRBV5-1 and J is TRBJ1-1; 8 bases match TRBD1. V lost 4 bases, J lost 0 bases, and 8 bases stayed unmatched. This CDR3 has 16 amino acids. Germline lookup yields CDR1 SGHRS and CDR2 YFSETQ. DNA of the CDR3: TGCGCCAGCAGCCCCGGGACAGGCCACATGAACACTGAAGCTTTCTTT. Residues: CASSPGTGHMNTEAFF.

CDR3 amino acids: CASSVVGTGEDEQFF. The CDR3 DNA reads as TGTGCCAGCAGCGTAGTCGGGACAGGTGAAGATGAGCAGTTCTTC. The chain uses TRBV4-2 and TRBJ2-1; the match to TRBD1 covers 8 bases. The length of the CDR3 is 15 residues. Germline lookup yields CDR1 LGHNA and CDR2 YNFKEQ. The V segment lost 5 bases and the J segment 8 bases; nucleotides outside the gene matches: 11.

This chain uses TRBV5-1 with TRBJ2-1; 7 nucleotides agree with TRBD2. The CDR3 totals 14 residues. The V gene's germline CDR1 is SGHRS and CDR2 YFSETQ. Losses at the gene ends were 3 bases for V and 9 bases for J; bases not matched to a gene: 9. CDR3 protein: CASSSSGNGAEQFF. The CDR3 region has the DNA TGCGCCAGCAGCTCCAGCGGGAACGGGGCTGAGCAGTTCTTC. Based on the CDR3 plus reference TRBV5-1 and TRBJ2-1, the full variable domain is KAGVTQTPRYLIKTRGQQVTLSCSPISGHRSVSWYQQTPGQGLQFLFEYFSETQRNKGNFPGRFSGRQFSNSRSEMNVSTLELGDSALYLCASSSSGNGAEQFFGPGTRLTVL.

In this sample, this clone turned up a few times. J is TRBJ2-3 and V is TRBV19; the D gene is possibly TRBD2 (6 bases). CDR3 length: 11 amino acids. Trimming took 10 bases from V and 3 from J, leaving 8 bases between them. CDR1 and CDR2 (germline): LNHDA, SQIVND (reference sequence). CDR3 loop: CATGVTDTQYF. DNA of the CDR3: TGTGCCACGGGAGTGACAGATACGCAGTATTTT.

The J gene is TRBJ2-5, the V gene TRBV5-4, with 7 bases aligning to TRBD1. V shed 4 bases and J 4 bases; nucleotides not matched to a gene: 4. The CDR3 spans 13 residues. Per the germline V gene, CDR1 is SGHNT and CDR2 is YYREEE (reference sequence). The CDR3 nucleotides are TGTGCCAGCAGCAACAGGGGCGGAGAGACCCAGTACTTC. Translation: CASSNRGGETQYF.

The chain joins TRBV6-5 to TRBJ2-2, with TRBD1 matching 7 bases. The J segment lost 2 bases and the V segment lost 8 bases, leaving 5 bases of the junction unmatched. The CDR3 length is 14 residues. Germline CDR1 is MNHEY and CDR2 is SVGAGI. CDR3 coding DNA: TGTGCCAGCCGGGACAGCCTTAACACCGGGGAGCTGTTTTTT. It encodes CASRDSLNTGELFF.

The gene calls are TRBV18 and TRBJ2-7; TRBD2 agrees at 10 bases. Germline CDR1 and CDR2: KGHSH and LQKENI. This CDR3 has 15 residues. V dropped 5 bases and J dropped 10; count of bases not matched to a gene: 14. The CDR3 here is CASSKETGTSVLQYF. CDR3 DNA: TGTGCCAGCTCAAAGGAAACCGGGACTAGCGTCTTACAGTACTTC.